The 13 T cell receptor beta chains presented below share a single source sample, sequenced in a study of Graves' ophthalmopathy and Graves' hyperthyroidism. Researchers took RNA transcripts and amplified TCR beta CDR3 regions from them. Second-round multiplex PCR came after a first-round RT-PCR that employed HTBI primers. TCRdb recomputed calls from the multiplex PCR reads with MiXCR, one row per CDR3 protein. The data show some 350,000 distinct CDR3 sequences, with about a sixth seen just once and about 2.4% held by the top ten. The sample taken for sequencing was peripheral blood. The origin of the receptors is an adult woman with stable Graves' hyperthyroidism.

This clonotype appeared many times. The chain couples TRBV10-1 to TRBJ2-5; 10 bases fit TRBD2. Germline V gene data show CDR1 as WNHNN and CDR2 as SYGVQD (reference sequence). The CDR3 totals 14 residues. After removal of 4 bases from V and 4 bases from J, the junction contained 3 bases not matched to a gene. DNA for the CDR3: TGCGCCAGCAGTGCTAGCGGGAGTTCAGAGACCCAGTACTTC. Protein: CASSASGSSETQYF.

This clonotype was seen many times. V usage is TRBV19 and J usage is TRBJ2-2; 8 nucleotides match TRBD1. The germline V gene encodes CDR1 LNHDA and CDR2 SQIVND (reference sequence). J gave up 2 bases and V 6 bases, and 5 bases lay outside the gene matches. This CDR3 has 15 amino acids. DNA for the CDR3: TGTGCCAGTAGATCAGGGGGCGCAAACACCGGGGAGCTGTTTTTT. The encoded protein is CASRSGGANTGELFF.

This clonotype was counted many times. The rearrangement links TRBV28 to TRBJ1-5; no definite D call. V was trimmed by 5 bases and J by 4 bases, leaving 12 bases between them. The CDR3 is 14 amino acids. Germline V lookup: CDR1 MDHEN, CDR2 SYDVKM. This CDR3 reads CASSPHSANQPQHF. CDR3 DNA: TGTGCCAGCAGTCCGCATTCGGCTAATCAGCCCCAGCATTTT. Full variable domain (remainder filled in from reference TRBV28 and TRBJ1-5): DVKVTQSSRYLVKRTGEKVFLECVQDMDHENMFWYRQDPGLGLRLIYFSYDVKMKEKGDIPEGYSVSREKKERFSLILESASTNQTSMYLCASSPHSANQPQHFGDGTRLSIL.

There are many counts of this clonotype. This rearrangement joins TRBV2 to TRBJ2-2; possibly TRBD1 for D (5 bases). V lost 5 bases to trimming and J lost 4 bases, with 11 bases between them. CDR1 SNHLY and CDR2 FYNNEI come from the germline V gene. The CDR3 runs 14 residues. CDR3: CASSLLGPTGELFF. CDR3 nucleotide sequence: TGTGCCAGCAGTTTACTGGGGCCCACCGGGGAGCTGTTTTTT.

This clonotype has a count of ten or more. The rearrangement uses TRBV3-1 and TRBJ1-1; D is undetermined. The CDR3 spans 15 residues. Germline CDR1 reads LGHDT; CDR2 reads YNNKEL (reference sequence). Trimming shortened V by 4 bases and J by 1 base, and 13 bases separated the two germline ends. In DNA form, the CDR3 reads TGTGCCAGCAGCCCGACCCGGCGGGCGAACACTGAAGCTTTCTTT. Protein: CASSPTRRANTEAFF.

Ten or more counts support this clonotype. For the CDR3, the DNA is TGTGCCTGGAGTGTTGGACAGGGCGGCTACGAGCAGTACTTC. Translated, it gives CAWSVGQGGYEQYF. The chain combines TRBV30 with TRBJ2-7; TRBD1 aligns across 8 bases. Unmatched junction bases numbered 4, after V lost 0 bases and J lost 3 bases. The CDR3 length is 14 residues. In germline, CDR1 is GTSNPN, CDR2 SVGIG (reference sequence).

This clonotype was recorded at least ten times. At one boundary the junction diverges from the germline segment, which might be a read error. V and J are TRBV7-8 and TRBJ2-4; 8 bases are a match to TRBD2. The CDR3 length is 13 residues. From germline, CDR1 is SGHVS and CDR2 FQNEAQ. The CDR3 DNA reads TGTGCCAGCAGCTCAAGAATGAGCGGGAGACGGTTCTTC. Translated, it gives CASSSRMSGRRFF.

This clonotype was detected many times. The CDR3 DNA is TGCGCCAGCAGCTTAATGCCTTCCGCTGAAGCTTTCTTT. This sequence encodes CASSLMPSAEAFF. The rearrangement links TRBV5-1 to TRBJ1-1, with no clear D. Trimming took 2 bases from V and 6 from J, leaving 11 bases between them. The germline CDR1 and CDR2 sequences are SGHRS and YFSETQ. The CDR3 spans 13 residues.

This clonotype was found many times. J is TRBJ2-2 and V is TRBV28; 11 bases are a match to TRBD2. The trim removed 4 bases at V and 5 bases at J, leaving 9 bases unmatched. The length of the CDR3 is 17 residues. The germline V gene encodes CDR1 MDHEN and CDR2 SYDVKM. CDR3 region: CASSSYVRLAGTGELFF. CDR3 bases: TGTGCCAGCAGTTCCTATGTAAGACTAGCGGGAACCGGGGAGCTGTTTTTT.

This clonotype was observed many times. The J gene is TRBJ1-1, the V gene TRBV28, with 8 bases aligning to TRBD1. The ends lost 4 bases at V and 8 bases at J; junction bases unmatched: 6. Germline CDR1 and CDR2: MDHEN and SYDVKM. The CDR3 has 13 amino acids. The CDR3 DNA reads TGTGCCAGCAGTTCCTATACAGGGGGGGAAGCTTTCTTT. This sequence encodes CASSSYTGGEAFF.

This clonotype was counted at least ten times. The chain employs TRBV12-5 and TRBJ2-2, with unresolved D. V dropped 0 bases and J dropped 5 bases, with 13 bases sitting between them. The CDR3 extends over 16 amino acids. Germline V gene sequence: CDR1 LGHNT, CDR2 FRNRAP. The CDR3 DNA is TGTGCTAGTGGTTTGGTACGTCGGCAGTTTACCGGGGAGCTGTTTTTT. It is translated as CASGLVRRQFTGELFF.

This clonotype was observed many times. CDR3 nucleotides: TGCGCCAGCAGTAAGGGGTTGATTCCTCTTTCCGGAAACACCATATATTTT. Translation gives CASSKGLIPLSGNTIYF. V is TRBV4-3 and J is TRBJ1-3, with a possible D match to TRBD1 (5 bases). The germline V gene encodes CDR1 LGHNA and CDR2 YSLEER. This CDR3 has 17 amino acids. V was shortened by 6 bases and J by 4 bases, with 22 bases between the two germline ends.

With respect to this clonotype: This CDR3 fails to terminate in the conserved phenylalanine or tryptophan, so it likely reflects a read error. It is unclear where the CDR3 begins or ends on the DNA, so no DNA is shown, and the CDR3 is as TCRdb lists it. The rearrangement uses TRBV6-5 and TRBJ1-2; TRBD1, as called in the table, went unchecked against the DNA. The CDR3 sequence runs 14 residues, both termini included. CDR1 is MNHEY, CDR2 SVGAGI, per germline. The chain's CDR3 is CASSYAGQPYGYRV.